The clone carrying this TCR beta chain showed up just a few times. This sample was included in a study of regulatory T cells in long-lasting Graves disease. Per the germline V gene, CDR1 is MRHNA and CDR2 is SNTAGT. The CDR3 contains 16 residues. The V end was cut by 3 bases, the J end by 1 base, with 15 bases between. Time point specified: persistent/refractory GD, antithyroid drugs over 5 years with positive TRAb. Extracted PBMC RNA gave rise to the TCR library. iRepertoire HTBI primers and Arm-PCR of CDR3 regions built TCR beta libraries. TCRdb itself ran the multiplex PCR reads through MiXCR, one entry per CDR3 protein. This sample has more than 300,000 distinct CDR3 sequences, with roughly 23% found just once.

The rearrangement uses TRBV6-4 and TRBJ1-1, with D maybe TRBD1 (5 bases). Sample: peripheral blood mononuclear cells (PBMCs), taken when the disease was refractory, from a patient treated with antithyroid drugs. The origin of this receptor is a woman in her thirties or forties with Graves disease. CDR3 DNA sequence: TGTGCCAGCAGTGAGCAGGGAGGGGTAGGGAACACTGAAGCTTTCTTT. This translates into CASSEQGGVGNTEAFF.